Following are 32 T cell receptor beta chains from one sample sequenced in a study of T cells in Graves' hyperthyroidism and ophthalmopathy. RNA transcripts provided the source from which TCR beta CDR3 regions were amplified. The HTBI primer set drove a first-round RT-PCR of the TCR CDR3. TCRdb reprocessed the multiplex PCR reads with MiXCR, giving one entry per CDR3 protein. The sample records a few hundred thousand distinct CDR3 sequences, about 14% being singletons. The sequencing sample was made of blood. All receptors derive from a woman aged 25 to 39 with Graves' ophthalmopathy.

The table lists this clonotype with many counts. The chain is built from TRBV27 and TRBJ2-5, with D perhaps matching TRBD2 (6 bases). The germline V gene has CDR1 MNHEY and CDR2 SMNVEV (reference sequence). CDR3 length equals 16 residues. V was shortened by 1 base and J by 2 bases, with 14 bases between the two germline ends. CDR3 in amino acids: CASSLFAGLIQETQYF. For the CDR3, the DNA is TGTGCCAGCAGTTTATTTGCGGGACTCATACAAGAGACCCAGTACTTC.

This chain links TRBV20-1 with TRBJ2-5, with TRBD2 identical over 15 bases. Germline assignment: CDR1 DFQATT and CDR2 SNEGSKA (reference sequence). CDR3 length: 16 amino acids. Trimming removed 5 bases from V and 2 bases from J; junction bases left unmatched: 6. CDR3 amino acids: CSAAIGLAGGQETQYF. The CDR3 nucleotides are TGCAGTGCTGCGATTGGACTAGCGGGGGGGCAAGAGACCCAGTACTTC.

The sample holds many counts of this clonotype. The chain joins TRBV7-2 to TRBJ2-4; possibly TRBD2 for D (6 bases). The V end lost 1 base, the J end lost 0 bases, and 22 bases lay between the germline ends. Germline lookup yields CDR1 SGHTA and CDR2 FQGNSA. The CDR3 has 20 amino acids. Here the CDR3 DNA reads TGTGCCAGCAGCTTAGTCCGCACGGACTATGCCCAACTAGCCAAAAACATTCAGTACTTC. Amino acids: CASSLVRTDYAQLAKNIQYF.

The chain recombines TRBV20-1 with TRBJ1-5; D unclear. Germline V gives CDR1 DFQATT, CDR2 SNEGSKA (reference sequence). This CDR3 has 14 residues. With 6 bases removed from V and 0 bases from J, the gap between germline ends came to 12 bases. The CDR3 bases are TGCAGTGCAGACACAATAAATAGCAATCAGCCCCAGCATTTT. It is translated as CSADTINSNQPQHF.

This clonotype was observed many times. This chain connects TRBV5-1 to TRBJ2-7, with D uncertain. Trimming pared 4 bases from V and 3 bases from J, leaving 20 bases between. The CDR3 is made up of 16 amino acids. Germline CDR1 reads SGHRS; CDR2 reads YFSETQ. CDR3 nucleotides: TGCGCCAGCAGCCCCGTAGATGGGCCGCCCAGCTACGAGCAGTACTTC. This encodes CASSPVDGPPSYEQYF.

At least ten counts were recorded for this clonotype. The V call is TRBV12-3 or TRBV12-4, the J call TRBJ2-7; D is ambiguous. There are 13 residues in the CDR3. Between the trimmed V and J ends, which lost 3 bases and 5 bases, there was a span of 11 bases. The CDR3: CASSLAPLDEQYF. The DNA for the CDR3 is TGTGCCAGCAGTTTGGCCCCGCTGGACGAGCAGTACTTC.

The chain links TRBV30 to TRBJ2-7; TRBD1 might be the D (7 bases). The V and J ends lost 0 bases and 7 bases respectively, with 16 bases between them. This CDR3 region has 14 residues. Germline-derived CDR1 and CDR2 are GTSNPN and SVGIG (reference sequence). The CDR3 region is CAWSVGGGDEEQYF. CDR3 nucleotide sequence: TGTGCCTGGAGTGTAGGAGGGGGCGACGAAGAGCAGTACTTC.

This clonotype was counted ten times or more. This chain connects TRBV27 to TRBJ1-5; D gene unclear. CDR3 length: 14 residues. V lost 10 bases, J lost 4 bases, and 17 bases lay in between. Germline assignment: CDR1 MNHEY and CDR2 SMNVEV (reference sequence). The CDR3, as DNA: TGTGCCAAGAACCCCCGGGATCCTAATCAGCCCCAGCATTTT. Its translation is CAKNPRDPNQPQHF.

Ten or more counts support this clonotype. The chain links TRBV12-3 or TRBV12-4 to TRBJ2-7, with 10 bases matching TRBD2. The CDR3 covers 15 residues. The V and J ends lost 5 bases and 1 base, in that order; junction bases with no gene match: 5. The CDR3 bases are TGTGCCAGCAGTCCGATAGCGGGGGGTTCCTACGAGCAGTACTTC. It codes for CASSPIAGGSYEQYF.

This clonotype occurred many times. The rearrangement links TRBV20-1 to TRBJ2-3; 9 nucleotides line up with TRBD2. The CDR3 is made up of 18 amino acids. Germline V lookup: CDR1 DFQATT, CDR2 SNEGSKA (reference sequence). V trimming: 2 bases; J trimming: 4 bases; junction bases outside the gene matches: 16. This CDR3 is CSARRGLASGWDADTQYF. CDR3 bases: TGCAGTGCTAGACGTGGACTAGCGAGCGGGTGGGACGCAGATACGCAGTATTTT.

The table lists this clonotype with many counts. The rearrangement joins TRBV20-1 to TRBJ2-7; a possible D gene is TRBD1 (6 bases). Trimming cost V 5 bases and J 3 bases, with 14 bases left between them. The CDR3 is 13 amino acids. The germline gives CDR1 DFQATT, CDR2 SNEGSKA (reference sequence). The DNA for the CDR3 is TGCAGTGCTCGGAGACAGGATAACTACGAGCAGTACTTC. Protein: CSARRQDNYEQYF.

This clonotype was seen many times. The CDR3 coding sequence is TGTGCCAGCAGCGGAGGGGGCCACACTGAAGCTTTCTTT. Amino acid sequence: CASSGGGHTEAFF. This chain uses TRBV5-5 with TRBJ1-1, with TRBD1 matching 7 bases. The CDR3 spans 13 residues. The J segment lost 3 bases and the V segment lost 4 bases, leaving 3 bases of the junction unmatched. CDR1 SGHKS and CDR2 YYEKEE come from the germline V gene (reference sequence).

In this sample, this clonotype turned up many times. The chain has TRBV3-1 and TRBJ1-6; 7 bases agree with TRBD1. Trimming removed 4 bases from V and 5 bases from J; junction bases left unmatched: 8. Germline V gives CDR1 LGHDT, CDR2 YNNKEL (reference sequence). CDR3 length: 16 amino acids. CDR3 amino acids: CASSPSTGFDNSPLHF. CDR3 sequence (DNA): TGTGCCAGCAGCCCCTCGACAGGGTTTGATAATTCACCCCTCCACTTT.

The chain uses TRBV4-1 and TRBJ1-4, with D hard to call. Germline values: CDR1 MGHRA, CDR2 YSYEKL. V was clipped by 1 base and J by 6 bases, with 3 bases between them. The CDR3 sequence is 12 residues long. In DNA form, the CDR3 reads TGCGCCAGCAGCCAAGTCTATGAAAAACTGTTTTTT. Translating gives CASSQVYEKLFF.

This clonotype was counted at least ten times. In DNA form, the CDR3 reads TGTGCCAGCAGCCACCGACAGCCCACAAGTGGCTACACCTTC. It is translated as CASSHRQPTSGYTF. The rearrangement joins TRBV3-1 to TRBJ1-2, with D maybe TRBD1 (5 bases). V was trimmed by 3 bases and J by 7 bases, leaving 15 bases between them. The CDR3 has 14 residues. Germline CDR1 is LGHDT and CDR2 is YNNKEL (reference sequence).

This clonotype has ten or more counts. This chain joins TRBV7-3 and TRBJ2-3; tentative D call: TRBD2 (6 bases). The length of the CDR3 is 16 residues. Germline values: CDR1 SGHTA, CDR2 FQGTGA. Trimming shortened V by 5 bases and J by 0 bases, and 15 bases separated the two germline ends. The CDR3 region has the DNA TGTGCCAGCAGCCCACACGGGACTTCTAGCACAGATACGCAGTATTTT. The encoded protein is CASSPHGTSSTDTQYF.

This clonotype was seen repeatedly, ten times or more. The chain employs TRBV11-2 and TRBJ2-1, with 8 bases aligning to TRBD1. V was pared by 5 bases and J by 8 bases, with 17 bases of the junction left unmatched. Germline CDR1 SGHAT, CDR2 FQNNGV. The CDR3 extends over 17 amino acids. CDR3 protein: CASSRKGTGYNKHEQFF. The DNA of the CDR3 is TGTGCCAGCAGCCGGAAAGGGACAGGCTATAACAAACATGAGCAGTTCTTC.

The V gene is TRBV18, the J gene TRBJ1-1; 7 nucleotides match TRBD1. V lost 2 bases and J lost 0; bases outside the gene matches: 3. Per germline, CDR1 KGHSH and CDR2 LQKENI. The CDR3 contains 15 residues. The CDR3 DNA sequence: TGTGCCAGCTCACCAATACAGGGGATGAACACTGAAGCTTTCTTT. Residues: CASSPIQGMNTEAFF.

A remark on this clonotype: One junction end disagrees with the germline gene, perhaps due to a read error. The V gene is TRBV28, the J gene TRBJ2-3; 9 nucleotides line up with TRBD2. Germline V gene sequence: CDR1 MDHEN, CDR2 SYDVKM. There are 16 residues in the CDR3. The CDR3: CASSSAASGETDAQYF. CDR3 DNA sequence: TGTGCCAGCAGTTCCGCCGCTAGCGGGGAGACAGATGCGCAGTATTTT.

About this clonotype itself: This may be a read error, as it is one base from a much larger clone. The rearrangement uses TRBV2 and TRBJ1-1; D is unclear. This CDR3 spans 14 amino acids. Germline V gene sequence: CDR1 SNHLY, CDR2 FYNNEI. Trimming stripped 8 bases from V and 3 bases from J, with 16 bases between. Here the CDR3 DNA reads TGTGCCAGCGGCCGGACGGTGATGCACACTGAAGCTTTCTTT. Residues: CASGRTVMHTEAFF.

In this sample, this clonotype turned up many times. This chain uses TRBV11-3 with TRBJ2-7; 10 bases match TRBD2. The CDR3 runs 14 residues. Germline trimming cut 5 bases from V and 2 bases from J; bases unmatched to any gene: 3. Looked up from germline, CDR1 is SGHNT and CDR2 is YENEEA. The DNA for the CDR3 is TGTGCCAGCAGCGTTAGCGGGGGGACCTACGAGCAGTACTTC. Its protein product is CASSVSGGTYEQYF.

In its sample, this clonotype was seen a few times. The V call is TRBV6-4, the J call TRBJ1-1; 12 bases agree with TRBD1. Germline V gene lookup returns CDR1 MRHNA and CDR2 SNTAGT. The CDR3 extends over 19 amino acids. Trimming took 5 bases from V and 3 from J; bases not matched to a gene: 16. CDR3 amino acids: CASSPHGGQGASWDTEAFF. In nucleotides, the CDR3 is TGTGCCAGCAGTCCACACGGGGGACAGGGGGCGAGTTGGGACACTGAAGCTTTCTTT.

This clonotype was detected ten times or more. This rearrangement joins TRBV28 to TRBJ1-2, with a tentative D call TRBD1 (5 bases). Trimming took off 5 bases at V and 4 bases at J, with 20 bases between the two ends. CDR3 length equals 16 residues. Germline-derived CDR1 and CDR2 are MDHEN and SYDVKM. The CDR3 protein is CASSAHPVGDVYGYTF. The CDR3, as DNA: TGTGCCAGCAGTGCCCACCCCGTTGGGGACGTCTATGGCTACACCTTC.

This clonotype has a handful of counts. The rearrangement uses TRBV7-3 and TRBJ1-2; 9 bases map to TRBD1. V was pared by 5 bases and J by 5 bases, with 9 bases of the junction left unmatched. This CDR3 has 15 residues. CDR1 is SGHTA and CDR2 is FQGTGA in the germline V gene. The CDR3 is CASSANRGLEYGYTF. The CDR3 DNA follows: TGTGCCAGCAGCGCGAACAGGGGGCTTGAATATGGCTACACCTTC.

J is TRBJ2-2 and V is TRBV29-1; TRBD2 matches at 10 bases. The CDR3 covers 15 residues. The J segment lost 8 bases and the V segment lost 8 bases, leaving 14 bases of the junction unmatched. Germline V gene sequence: CDR1 SQVTM, CDR2 ANQGSEA. The DNA of the CDR3 is TGCAGCACACCCCGAACTAGCGGGGAGGGGGGGGAGCTGTTTTTT. It is translated as CSTPRTSGEGGELFF.

This sequence joins TRBV7-9 and TRBJ2-2; D call uncertain. Per germline, CDR1 SEHNR and CDR2 FQNEAQ (reference sequence). Trimming shortened V by 1 base and J by 0 bases, and 12 bases separated the two germline ends. There are 17 residues in the CDR3. DNA of the CDR3: TGTGCCAGCAGCTTAGACTTCCGGACGGCGAACACCGGGGAGCTGTTTTTT. It specifies CASSLDFRTANTGELFF.

This clonotype appeared a few times. The chain is built from TRBV19 and TRBJ1-1, with unresolved D. Deletions cut 3 bases from V and 4 bases from J, with 15 bases between. The CDR3 runs 15 residues. Germline values: CDR1 LNHDA, CDR2 SQIVND (reference sequence). The CDR3 loop reads CASSIRIEIGTEAFF. The CDR3 DNA reads as TGTGCCAGTAGTATTAGGATCGAGATCGGCACTGAAGCTTTCTTT.

At least ten counts were recorded for this clonotype. The genes are TRBV20-1 and TRBJ2-7; 12 bases align to TRBD2. J was trimmed by 5 bases and V by 0 bases; bases with no gene match: 5. Germline V gene data show CDR1 as DFQATT and CDR2 as SNEGSKA (reference sequence). The CDR3 is 15 residues long. The CDR3, as DNA: TGCAGTGCTAGAGATGCTAGCGGGGGGGACCACGAGCAGTACTTC. This gives the protein CSARDASGGDHEQYF.

This clonotype has a count of ten or more. This rearrangement joins TRBV9 to TRBJ2-3; 13 positions match TRBD2. Germline CDR1 is SGDLS and CDR2 is YYNGEE. Trimming removed 3 bases from V and 6 bases from J; junction bases left unmatched: 4. This CDR3 region has 15 residues. DNA of the CDR3: TGTGCCAGCAGCGCGACTAGCGGGGGGTCGGATACGCAGTATTTT. This gives the protein CASSATSGGSDTQYF.

The chain has TRBV7-9 and TRBJ1-2; D is possibly TRBD1 (6 bases). This CDR3 comprises 13 residues. Germline V gene sequence: CDR1 SEHNR, CDR2 FQNEAQ (reference sequence). V lost 5 bases and J 7 bases, leaving 14 bases between the germline ends. Written as DNA, the CDR3 is TGTGCCAGCAGCGTTACGGGGGCGTTTGGCTACACCTTC. Its translation: CASSVTGAFGYTF.

Many counts were recorded for this clonotype. V and J are TRBV12-3 or TRBV12-4 and TRBJ2-1; 10 nucleotides align to TRBD2. V was clipped by 5 bases and J by 3 bases; unmatched bases: 4. There are 15 residues in the CDR3. The CDR3 bases are TGTGCCAGCAGTACGAGCGGGGGGGACTACAATGAGCAGTTCTTC. This gives the protein CASSTSGGDYNEQFF.

Ten or more counts support this clonotype. This sequence joins TRBV28 and TRBJ2-5, with D tentatively TRBD1 (5 bases). Germline V CDR1 and CDR2: MDHEN, SYDVKM. The V gene lost 4 bases and the J gene lost 5 bases, with 11 bases spanning the gap. The CDR3 length is 13 residues. CDR3 amino acids: CASSSVTAETQYF. The CDR3 bases are TGTGCCAGCAGTTCTGTGACAGCCGAGACCCAGTACTTC.